This T cell receptor (beta chain) was identified during a study of hypomethylating agent response in myelodysplastic syndrome. Overall study context: Of the myelodysplastic syndrome patients, 9 or 10 were male, 2 female. Whole-study findings and limits: No significant post-treatment change in richness, rarefaction diversity or clonality, across all patients or response groups.

Generated by immunoSEQ multiplex PCR, the TCRdb table keeps only in-frame clones and is missing some. The repertoire includes over 5,000 clones, around 90% of them detected once, and more than 12% sits in the top ten. V lost 0 bases to trimming and J lost 2 bases, with 12 bases between them. The germline V gene has CDR1 SGHDT and CDR2 YYEEEE. The CDR3 runs 15 residues. As for this clone: Its antigen is unidentified.

The chain employs TRBV5-6 and TRBJ2-7, with a tentative D call TRBD2 (6 bases). This clonotype was sampled from a human donor with myelodysplastic syndrome. Material: bone marrow, obtained before or after starting hypomethylating agent treatment for myelodysplastic syndrome (not recorded which). The chain's CDR3 is CASSLGAGEAYEQYF. DNA of the CDR3: TGTGCCAGCAGCTTGGGAGCTGGGGAGGCCTACGAGCAGTACTTC.